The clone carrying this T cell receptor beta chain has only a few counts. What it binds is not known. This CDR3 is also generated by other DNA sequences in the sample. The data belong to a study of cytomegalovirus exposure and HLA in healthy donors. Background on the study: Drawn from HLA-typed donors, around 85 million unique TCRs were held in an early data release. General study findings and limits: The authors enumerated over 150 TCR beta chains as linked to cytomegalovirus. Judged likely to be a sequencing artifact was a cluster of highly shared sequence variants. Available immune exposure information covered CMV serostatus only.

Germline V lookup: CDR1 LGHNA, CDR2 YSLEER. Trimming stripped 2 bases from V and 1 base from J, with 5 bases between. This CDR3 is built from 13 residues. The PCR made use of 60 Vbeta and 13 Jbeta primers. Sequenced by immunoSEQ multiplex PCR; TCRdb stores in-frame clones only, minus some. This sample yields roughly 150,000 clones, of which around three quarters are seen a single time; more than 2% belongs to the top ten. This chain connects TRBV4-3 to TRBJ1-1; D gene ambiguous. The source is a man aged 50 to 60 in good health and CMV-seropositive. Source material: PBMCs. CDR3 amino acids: CASSQTANTEAFF. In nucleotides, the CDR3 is TGCGCCAGCAGCCAAACAGCGAACACTGAAGCTTTCTTT.